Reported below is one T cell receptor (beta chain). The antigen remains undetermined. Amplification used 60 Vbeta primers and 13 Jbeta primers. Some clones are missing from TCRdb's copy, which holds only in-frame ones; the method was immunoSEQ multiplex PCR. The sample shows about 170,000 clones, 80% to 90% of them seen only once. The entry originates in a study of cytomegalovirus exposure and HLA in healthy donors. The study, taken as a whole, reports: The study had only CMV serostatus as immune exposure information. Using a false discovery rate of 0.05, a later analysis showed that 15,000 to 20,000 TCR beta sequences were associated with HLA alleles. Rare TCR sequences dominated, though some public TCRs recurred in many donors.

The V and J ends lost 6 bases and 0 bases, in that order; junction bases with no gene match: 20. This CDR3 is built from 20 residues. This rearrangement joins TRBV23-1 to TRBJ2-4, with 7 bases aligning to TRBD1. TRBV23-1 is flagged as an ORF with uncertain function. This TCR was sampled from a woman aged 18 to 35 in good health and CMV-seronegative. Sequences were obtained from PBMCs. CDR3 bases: TGCGCCAGCAGCCTCAATCGTAGAGGGGGCGCGTATGGAGCCAAAAACATTCAGTACTTC. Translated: CASSLNRRGGAYGAKNIQYF.